This T cell receptor beta chain was sequenced for a study of blood T cell repertoires in COVID-19. Study-level background: PBMCs, B-cell-depleted T cells, or T cells were the source of the cDNA or gDNA that made up the material.

Original handling: Reference gene primer amplification in the assay estimated nucleated cell counts. TCRdb keeps only in-frame clones here, not all; method: immunoSEQ multiplex PCR. D and trimming come from the DNA, and the V and J calls and clone size come from that table. This sample yields around 57,000 clones, of which approximately 91% are seen a single time; around 4.2% belongs to the top ten. The J segment lost 5 bases and the V segment lost 6 bases, leaving 5 bases of the junction unmatched. CDR1 and CDR2 (germline): MDHEN, SYDVKM. This CDR3 has 14 amino acids. Source material: peripheral blood. The J gene is TRBJ2-2, the V gene TRBV28; 8 nucleotides agree with TRBD1. The source of this sequence is a man over 45 with acute or convalescent COVID-19. The CDR3 region has the DNA TGTGCCAGCAGCCTCGACAGGGGTACCGGGGAGCTGTTTTTT. Protein: CASSLDRGTGELFF.